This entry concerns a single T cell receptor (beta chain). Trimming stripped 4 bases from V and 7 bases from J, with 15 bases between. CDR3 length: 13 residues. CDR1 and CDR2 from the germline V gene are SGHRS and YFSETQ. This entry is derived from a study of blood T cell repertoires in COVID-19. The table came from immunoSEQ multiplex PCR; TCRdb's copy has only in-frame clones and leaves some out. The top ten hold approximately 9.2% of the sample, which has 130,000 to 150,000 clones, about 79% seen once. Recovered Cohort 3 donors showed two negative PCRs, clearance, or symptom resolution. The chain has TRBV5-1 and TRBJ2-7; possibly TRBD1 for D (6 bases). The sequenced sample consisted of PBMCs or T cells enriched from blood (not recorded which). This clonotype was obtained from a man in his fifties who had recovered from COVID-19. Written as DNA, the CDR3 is TGCGCCAGCAGCGCACAGGGTAATGGTGAGCAGTACTTC. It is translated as CASSAQGNGEQYF.